This T cell receptor beta chain is drawn from a study of cytomegalovirus exposure and HLA in healthy donors. Study-wide results and limits: Available immune exposure information was restricted to CMV serostatus only. Some V segments, TRBV6-2 and TRBV6-3 among them, were indistinguishable and were therefore excluded.

V dropped 2 bases and J dropped 4; count of bases not matched to a gene: 6. This CDR3 has 15 amino acids. Germline V lookup: CDR1 MNHNS, CDR2 SASEGT. With respect to this clone: What it binds is not known.

Researchers ran the PCR with 60 Vbeta and 13 Jbeta primers. The assay was immunoSEQ multiplex PCR, and TCRdb's table has in-frame clones only and misses some. Its table lists 190,000 or so clones. The sequence came from a boy younger than 18 in good health and CMV-seronegative. Sample: PBMCs. This chain links TRBV6-1 with TRBJ2-5; 8 bases map to TRBD2. Here the CDR3 DNA reads TGTGCCAGCAGTGAACTCGGGGGGGGTGGAGAGACCCAGTACTTC. Translation: CASSELGGGGETQYF.